The 7 T cell receptor beta chains listed next were all sequenced from one sample in a study of T cells in pancreatic ductal adenocarcinoma. Generated by immunoSEQ multiplex PCR, the TCRdb table keeps only in-frame clones and is missing some. The data show 31,000 or so clones, with 90% to 95% seen just once and roughly 2.3% held by the top ten. Selected pancreatic ductal adenocarcinoma patients had undergone surgery without neoadjuvant therapy. The source material was PBMCs. The receptors were gathered from a human donor with pancreatic ductal adenocarcinoma.

V usage is TRBV5-8 and J usage is TRBJ2-3; a possible D gene is TRBD2 (6 bases). Germline assignment: CDR1 SGHTS and CDR2 YDEGEE. Trimming took off 2 bases at V and 3 bases at J, with 19 bases between the two ends. The CDR3 consists of 17 residues. The CDR3 protein is CASSFYLANPRTDTQYF. DNA for the CDR3: TGTGCCAGCAGCTTTTATCTAGCGAATCCTAGGACAGATACGCAGTATTTT.

The genes are TRBV10-1 and TRBJ2-1; unclear D gene. Trimming took off 5 bases at V and 4 bases at J, with 18 bases between the two ends. Germline V gene lookup returns CDR1 WNHNN and CDR2 SYGVQD (reference sequence). This CDR3 has 16 residues. Here the CDR3 reads CASSKSSTPLYNEQFF. For the CDR3, the DNA is TGCGCCAGCAGTAAAAGTTCCACTCCTTTATACAATGAGCAGTTCTTC.

This clone was detected once. The V and J genes are TRBV2 and TRBJ2-7; 8 bases fit TRBD2. Germline trimming cut 4 bases from V and 7 bases from J; bases unmatched to any gene: 6. Germline lookup yields CDR1 SNHLY and CDR2 FYNNEI. The CDR3 length is 13 residues. DNA for the CDR3: TGTGCCAGCAGTGTGGGACTAGTTGGAGAGCAGTACTTC. It translates to CASSVGLVGEQYF.

The chain recombines TRBV11-3 with TRBJ2-6; D may be TRBD1 (6 bases). Trimming removed 5 bases at V and 2 bases at J, with 22 bases between. The CDR3 runs to 19 residues. Germline values: CDR1 SGHNT, CDR2 YENEEA. CDR3 residues: CASSAQYRVEGAGANVLTF. The CDR3 DNA reads TGTGCCAGCAGCGCTCAATACAGGGTTGAGGGTGCTGGGGCCAACGTCCTGACTTTC. The variable domain in full, with the rest retrieved from reference TRBV11-3 and TRBJ2-6, is EAGVVQSPRYKIIEKKQPVAFWCNPISGHNTLYWYLQNLGQGPELLIRYENEEAVDDSQLPKDRFSAERLKGVDSTLKIQPAELGDSAVYLCASSAQYRVEGAGANVLTFGAGSRLTVL.

V usage is TRBV19 and J usage is TRBJ1-1; D is unclear. CDR3 length: 12 residues. CDR1 and CDR2 from the germline V gene are LNHDA and SQIVND (reference sequence). V was shortened by 6 bases and J by 7 bases, with 12 bases between the two germline ends. The CDR3 DNA is TGTGCCAGTAGAGGAGGCCCCGATGAAGCTTTCTTT. Its translation is CASRGGPDEAFF.

There are a few counts of this clone. This chain joins TRBV28 and TRBJ1-1; perhaps TRBD1 as D (6 bases). Deletions cut 4 bases from V and 4 bases from J, with 16 bases between. The CDR3 consists of 15 residues. Germline CDR1 is MDHEN and CDR2 is SYDVKM. CDR3 amino acids: CASSSAGVWSTEAFF. The CDR3, as DNA: TGTGCCAGCAGTTCCGCAGGGGTTTGGTCCACTGAAGCTTTCTTT.

V is TRBV7-9 and J is TRBJ2-7, with TRBD1 matching 7 bases. This CDR3 region has 16 residues. The V and J ends lost 5 bases and 6 bases, in that order; junction bases with no gene match: 16. Germline V CDR1 and CDR2: SEHNR, FQNEAQ (reference sequence). CDR3 DNA sequence: TGTGCCAGCAGCCAAGATCCCTCGGACAGGCTCGGCGAGCAGTACTTC. Translation gives CASSQDPSDRLGEQYF. The full variable domain, its missing parts supplied by reference TRBV7-9 and TRBJ2-7, is DTGVSQNPRHKITKRGQNVTFRCDPISEHNRLYWYRQTLGQGPEFLTYFQNEAQLEKSRLLSDRFSAERPKGSFSTLEIQRTEQGDSAMYLCASSQDPSDRLGEQYFGPGTRLTVT.